Following are 14 T cell receptor beta chains from one sample sequenced in a study of cytomegalovirus exposure and HLA in healthy donors (dated by TCRdb to the late 2010s). Receptor amplification or capture employed the immunoSEQ multiplex PCR assay. For the multiplex PCR, a mixture combining 60 forward primers for TCR Vbeta segments and 13 reverse primers for TCR Jbeta segments was used. In TCRdb, the immuneACCESS table is reduced to in-frame sequences with V and J assigned. These tables do not hold every clone; where another copy was compared, an unresolved V gene accounts for under half, and the others remain unexplained. Within this sample are 100,000 or so clones, with roughly four fifths of them counted one time only. Around 4.3% of the sample is taken by the ten largest. The material sequenced was PBMCs. The receptors stem from a middle-aged woman in good health and CMV-seropositive.

The genes are TRBV7-2 and TRBJ1-1; perhaps TRBD1 as D (6 bases). The CDR3 is 14 amino acids. Trimming took 5 bases from V and 0 from J, leaving 10 bases between them. Germline CDR1 is SGHTA and CDR2 is FQGNSA. The CDR3 DNA reads TGTGCCAGCAGCCCAGGACAGTTGAACACTGAAGCTTTCTTT. It specifies CASSPGQLNTEAFF.

CDR3 bases: TGTGCCAGCAGCTCGGCAGCGGGAGTCGGGTGGAATGAGCAGTTCTTC. Its protein is CASSSAAGVGWNEQFF. The chain employs TRBV11-2 and TRBJ2-1, with 8 bases identical to TRBD2. Germline V gene sequence: CDR1 SGHAT, CDR2 FQNNGV. V trimming: 4 bases; J trimming: 7 bases; junction bases outside the gene matches: 12. The CDR3 runs to 16 residues.

The chain links TRBV27 to TRBJ2-1, with TRBD2 identical over 9 bases. The CDR3 runs 16 residues. V lost 4 bases, J lost 4 bases, and 8 bases stayed unmatched. Germline V gene lookup returns CDR1 MNHEY and CDR2 SMNVEV (reference sequence). DNA of the CDR3: TGTGCCAGCAGTTACAGGGGACTAGCTGGGTACAATGAGCAGTTCTTC. Translated, it gives CASSYRGLAGYNEQFF.

This chain uses TRBV4-3 with TRBJ1-5; D is unclear. CDR3 length equals 13 residues. The germline V gene has CDR1 LGHNA and CDR2 YSLEER. V lost 3 bases to trimming and J lost 8 bases, with 11 bases between them. The CDR3 DNA reads TGCGCCAGCAGCCAGGGCCCGTCAGAGCCCCAGCATTTT. Translating it yields CASSQGPSEPQHF.

The rearrangement joins TRBV7-2 to TRBJ2-5, with a tentative D call TRBD2 (6 bases). The germline V and J ends were trimmed by 7 bases and 5 bases, with 23 bases remaining between them. The germline gives CDR1 SGHTA, CDR2 FQGNSA. This CDR3 comprises 16 residues. The CDR3 loop is CASTPYGGLFLETQYF. As DNA, the CDR3 is TGTGCCAGCACCCCATACGGGGGACTGTTCTTGGAGACCCAGTACTTC.

This chain uses TRBV9 with TRBJ2-2; 7 positions match TRBD2. The CDR3 has 18 residues. Germline V CDR1 and CDR2: SGDLS, YYNGEE. V was pared by 0 bases and J by 2 bases, with 10 bases of the junction left unmatched. The CDR3 here is CASSVDPILALNTGELFF. The CDR3 region has the DNA TGTGCCAGCAGCGTAGATCCTATACTAGCGCTAAACACCGGGGAGCTGTTTTTT.

CDR3 coding DNA: TGTGCCAGCGGGACAGGGGGTTTGAATCAGCCCCAGCATTTT. It translates to CASGTGGLNQPQHF. The chain links TRBV6-6 to TRBJ1-5; 11 bases are a match to TRBD1. Germline V gene lookup returns CDR1 MNHNY and CDR2 SVGAGI (reference sequence). The V gene end was trimmed by 8 bases and the J gene end by 4 bases; junction bases not matched to a gene: 4. CDR3 length equals 14 residues.

The rearrangement uses TRBV11-3 and TRBJ2-1; D is possibly TRBD2 (5 bases). The CDR3 consists of 17 residues. V was shortened by 1 base and J by 8 bases, with 21 bases between the two germline ends. Looked up from germline, CDR1 is SGHNT and CDR2 is YENEEA. CDR3 DNA sequence: TGTGCCAGCAGCTTAGGGCTGGTTGCGGACTCATCGGATGAGCAGTTCTTC. This codes for CASSLGLVADSSDEQFF.

Note on this clone: At one end the junction does not follow the germline gene, possibly because of a read error. The chain couples TRBV11-2 to TRBJ2-1; TRBD2 is a possible D gene (5 bases). CDR3 size: 16 residues. The germline gives CDR1 SGHAT, CDR2 FQNNGV. This CDR3 is CASSLDSWEPNNDQFF. CDR3 in DNA: TGTGCCAGCAGCTTAGATTCGTGGGAGCCAAACAATGACCAGTTCTTC.

The J gene is TRBJ2-1, the V gene TRBV12-5; 8 bases agree with TRBD2. CDR1 LGHNT and CDR2 FRNRAP come from the germline V gene. V gave up 2 bases and J gave up 3 bases; unmatched junction bases: 15. The length of the CDR3 is 19 residues. The DNA for the CDR3 is TGTGCTAGTGGTTTGTGGGCGGGGATAGCGGGACTATGCTACAATGAGCAGTTCTTC. This gives the protein CASGLWAGIAGLCYNEQFF. The full variable domain, with the rest looked up from reference TRBV12-5 and TRBJ2-1, is DARVTQTPRHKVTEMGQEVTMRCQPILGHNTVFWYRQTMMQGLELLAYFRNRAPLDDSGMPKDRFSAEMPDATLATLKIQPSEPRDSAVYFCASGLWAGIAGLCYNEQFFGPGTRLTVL.

The chain has TRBV7-2 and TRBJ2-5; possibly TRBD2 for D (5 bases). The J call is doubtful: the DNA matches TRBJ2-7 better. This CDR3 has 14 residues. CDR1 is SGHTA and CDR2 is FQGNSA in the germline V gene. The CDR3, as DNA: TGTGCCAGCACCGGCCGGGGTGTCTCCTACGAGCAGTACTTC. Its protein product is CASTGRGVSYEQYF.

This chain links TRBV7-2 with TRBJ2-7, with 10 bases aligning to TRBD2. Looked up from germline, CDR1 is SGHTA and CDR2 is FQGNSA. This CDR3 is built from 15 residues. V dropped 5 bases and J dropped 6; count of bases not matched to a gene: 10. CDR3 nucleotides: TGTGCCAGCAGCGCTCCCTCTAGCGGGAGTTCCGAGCAGTACTTC. It encodes CASSAPSSGSSEQYF.

The gene calls are TRBV10-3 and TRBJ2-7; D might be TRBD2 (5 bases). In germline, CDR1 is ENHRY, CDR2 SYGVKD. The length of the CDR3 is 13 residues. The V end was cut by 10 bases, the J end by 7 bases, with 20 bases between. The CDR3 coding sequence is TGTGCCACCTCGAGGACTGTTGACGGGGAGCAGTACTTC. Translating it yields CATSRTVDGEQYF.

The rearrangement uses TRBV5-4 and TRBJ2-1; 7 positions match TRBD2. This CDR3 region has 15 residues. In germline, CDR1 is SGHNT, CDR2 YYREEE (reference sequence). Trimming removed 2 bases from V and 3 bases from J; junction bases left unmatched: 5. The CDR3 sequence: CASSLRREFYNEQFF. The CDR3 bases are TGTGCCAGCAGCTTACGGCGGGAGTTCTACAATGAGCAGTTCTTC.